This paragraph covers one T cell receptor beta chain sequence. No cognate antigen has been identified for it. Per-base quality was not reported, and no clone a single base away is much larger than it. This record belongs to a study of cytomegalovirus exposure and HLA in healthy donors (dated by TCRdb to between 2016 and 2019). Study-level background: An earlier analysis of some 600 of the donors reported about 300 Gb of sequence data and around 100 million unique TCR beta sequences obtained from around 190 million T cells. An early release covering roughly 640 HLA-typed donors comprised approximately 290 gigabases of sequencing data and about 90 million unique TCR sequences. Among the approximately 420 genotyped donors, approximately 81% belonged to the genetic ancestry cluster associated with self-reported Caucasian donors. The study aimed to test whether signatures of past pathogen exposure could be identified by cataloging public T cell receptors. The study profiled the T cell repertoires of hundreds of subjects by immunosequencing and related them to cytomegalovirus serostatus. In addition to the first cohort of roughly 670 subjects, a separate validation cohort of 130 or so different subjects was used. The study combined high-throughput TCR immunosequencing, statistical association of individual TCRs with disease status, and machine learning to predict cytomegalovirus infection status. In a later analysis, previously published TCR beta repertoires from several hundred donors were re-analyzed and high-resolution HLA genotyping was added so that TCR occurrence patterns could be studied. In the later analysis, no new phenotypic data were used to find candidate immune exposures; instead, reliance was placed on TCR beta sequences and their occurrence across donors. An earlier analysis of about 620 of the donors applied high-throughput TCR beta sequencing to assess whether each TCR beta V gene segment acted as functional or pseudogenic. Donor age, sex, ethnicity and CMV serostatus were compiled together with the repertoire data. A later genetic analysis took genome-wide SNP genotypes for about three fifths of the 666 donors and used that subset as a discovery cohort. All discovery cohort repertoires had been generated using a single sequencing platform. HLA typing included class I and class II loci at four-digit resolution. The number of donors typed differed by locus, with roughly 629-640 for A, B, C, DRB1 and DQB1, around 500 for DQA1, 606 for DPA1, and around 460 for DPB1. Roughly 5 DR-DQ haplotypes were handled as single units for association and clustering, since linkage in the cohort was strong. Across some 400 genotyped donors of the cohort, an average of roughly 200,000 unique TCR beta nucleotide sequences per donor were sequenced, and 15% to 20% of those sequences were non-productive.

The cohort was made up of 500 to 850 healthy bone marrow donors. All cohort members were sampled while nominally healthy, although unrecorded immune exposures were likely present. The donor tested CMV seronegative and was one of the 352 seronegative cohort members. A peripheral blood sample was provided by each donor, and peripheral blood mononuclear cells were used for TCR beta sequencing. Genomic DNA was extracted from the blood cell samples with the Qiagen DNeasy Blood Extraction Kit. Points the paper makes about the study in general: A later analysis reported that several top co-occurrence clusters appeared linked to parvovirus B19, influenza, CMV and Epstein-Barr virus. In a later analysis, HLA-associated TCR beta chains showed more clonal expansion and lower generation probabilities than non-associated chains that were equally common. A further reported finding was that TCR beta sequences accurately predicted the HLA-A and HLA-B alleles for most subjects in the first cohort. Three of the identified cytomegalovirus-associated TCR beta chains were confirmed in vitro to be specific for cytomegalovirus antigens. In a later analysis, the rate of TCR association differed among HLA loci, with DRB1 alleles having the most associated TCRs and HLA-C alleles having the fewest. In an earlier analysis of 450 to 750 of the donors, most TCR beta V segments appeared in productive rearrangements about 90% or about 30% of the time, broadly matching IMGT annotations. The 87-base-pair reads could not distinguish some IMGT-functional V segments, including TRBV6-2 and TRBV6-3, so those segments were excluded. V-gene and J-gene trimming of TCR beta chains was associated with a missense DCLRE1C variant in a later genetic analysis, and the association was replicated in an independent cohort. Strong co-occurrence of HLA alleles, especially DR and DQ, made assigning TCR associations to individual alleles difficult. Because some donors lacked HLA typing at each locus, the association tests relied only on the typed subset. Only TCR beta chains were sequenced in this cohort, and the absence of alpha or paired-chain data limited detectable features. According to a later analysis, most CMV-associated TCR beta chains appeared to be HLA-restricted, and the HLA associations seemed to be driven largely by CMV exposure. In the study, 150 to 200 TCR beta chains were listed as associated with cytomegalovirus. The sequencing pipeline was judged likely to have produced a cluster of highly shared sequence variants as a technical artifact. According to the authors, the approach could potentially be generalized to other disease states and immunological phenotypes. While some public TCRs were present in many individuals, most TCR sequences turned up only very rarely across donors. Correlated functional status among segregating V segments might reflect linkage disequilibrium, but an unknown experimental factor could not be ruled out. Presence/absence analyses assumed roughly uniform sequencing depth across donors, an assumption that may not hold. In both the original and validation cohorts, the classifier was reported to diagnose cytomegalovirus status with high specificity and sensitivity. Compared with the approximately 670-donor mean, donors in an Asian-associated ancestry cluster had fewer N-insertions in productive TCRs, according to a later genetic analysis. Specific HLA alleles were associated with 16,951 TCR beta sequences at a false discovery rate of 0.05 in a later analysis. The only immune exposure information available for the cohort was CMV serostatus. About 17 rarely observed V segments, including chromosome 9 orphons, were excluded from the earlier analysis of about 500 of the donors because counts were too low.

CDR1 and CDR2 are read off the germline V gene (reference sequence) as GTSNPN and SVGIG. The CDR3 measures 15 amino acids from cysteine to phenylalanine. The kept DNA is CDR3 alone, 45 bases in frame from the first base. For this chain, trimming is 1 base at the V end and 4 bases at the J end, and the number of junction bases without a gene match is 7. The library was produced with the immunoSEQ multiplex PCR assay. The multiplex PCR relied on a mix of 60 forward primers for TCR Vbeta segments and 13 reverse primers for TCR Jbeta segments. Amplification of the CDR3 region of rearranged TCR beta genes was performed with a multiplex PCR assay on genomic DNA. The Illumina HiSeq System was used to sequence the amplified TCR beta libraries as 87-base-pair reads. As for the authors' bioinformatics: Across the 500 to 750 repertoires, a later analysis counted 80 million or so unique TCR beta chains, around 11 million of which were shared by at least two donors. Raw reads were error-corrected and collapsed into unique sequences by a nearest-neighbor algorithm in which closely related sequences were merged to remove PCR and sequencing errors. Alignment of CDR3 sequences to IMGT reference sequences was used to assign V, D and J gene segments. For a sequence to be retained, at least a six-nucleotide match to both a V gene segment and a J gene segment was required. Rearrangements were classified as productive when the CDR3 lacked stop codons and remained in frame with V and J, and all other rearrangements were classified as non-productive. Following IMGT convention, CDR3 was defined as the stretch from the second conserved V-encoded cysteine to the conserved J-encoded phenylalanine. The earlier analysis of some 550 of the donors excluded any sequence lacking an unambiguous match to a single V gene segment. In an earlier analysis of more than 500 of the donors, a V segment was called functional when productive rearrangements were above 56.7%, and segregating when the standard deviation between donors exceeded 5%. A statistical classification framework was built for diagnosing cytomegalovirus status from the catalog of TCR beta chain sequences. V and J gene assignment, in a later analysis, came from comparing TCR nucleotide sequences with IMGT/GENE-DB human TR gene sequences. The TCRdist pipeline was used in a later analysis to assign CDR3 sequences and most-parsimonious VDJ recombination scenarios. In a later analysis, each TCR beta chain was defined by its CDR3 amino acid sequence together with its V-gene family, and reads without a unique V-gene family were excluded. To address suspected cross-contamination and a sequencing artifact, a later analysis removed over 500 highly shared, low-generation-probability nucleotide sequences. In a later analysis, a clonal expansion index was calculated for each public chain from normalized within-repertoire ranks of inferred template counts. Generation probabilities in a later analysis came from a VDJ recombination model fitted to out-of-frame rearrangements, and those results were checked against IGoR. A later analysis scored TCR-TCR, TCR-HLA and TCR-CMV co-occurrence with hypergeometric tests, applying a repertoire-size bias correction to TCR pairs. False discovery rates were estimated in a later analysis by permuting HLA or CMV assignments 20 times. In a later analysis, co-occurring TCRs were grouped with DBSCAN, and TCRdist sequence similarity was added when clustering was performed within HLA-allele-positive subsets. Repertoires with fewer than 30,000 or more than 120,000 public chains were left out of co-occurrence clustering, as were five repertoires with anomalous nucleotide sharing. Imported from immuneACCESS, the table was reduced by TCRdb to in-frame sequences with V and J called. These copies leave out some clones; in studies compared against another copy, an unresolved V gene accounts for under half, and the cause of the remainder is not known. The V and J calls and clone size come from that table; D and trimming were worked out from the DNA. The sample has 90,000 to 100,000 clones on record, around 73% of them singletons. Of the sample, less than 0.95% falls within the top ten clones.

The rearranged segments are TRBV30 and TRBJ2-1; 7 central bases correspond to TRBD1. The sequencing input was PBMCs. This clonotype originated in a woman in her sixties or seventies in good health and CMV-seronegative. The DNA sequence reads TGTGCCTGGAGTGGGGGACAGCGAACATACAATGAGCAGTTCTTC. Translated, it reads CAWSGGQRTYNEQFF.